This TCR beta chain was sequenced for a study of shared clonotypes between healthy human individuals. Clones were read by immunoSEQ multiplex PCR, and TCRdb kept only the in-frame ones, dropping some. The data contain 600,000 to 750,000 clones, 90% of them singletons. The CDR3 runs to 16 residues. Between the trimmed V and J ends, which lost 2 bases and 1 base, there was a span of 12 bases. Germline assignment: CDR1 SGDLS and CDR2 YYNGEE. The V call is TRBV9, the J call TRBJ2-2; D possibly corresponds to TRBD1 (6 bases). This clonotype was obtained from a man aged 18-30 years in good health. Some clones in this sample may be carry-over from other donors' samples. Sequenced input: memory CD8+ T cells from PBMCs. Subset indicated: CD45RO+ cells pooled with CCR7-negative TemRA cells. The CDR3 is CASSVRDTQNTGELFF. For the CDR3, the DNA is TGTGCCAGCAGCGTCCGGGACACCCAGAACACCGGGGAGCTGTTTTTT. The variable domain in full, with the rest retrieved from reference TRBV9 and TRBJ2-2, is DSGVTQTPKHLITATGQRVTLRCSPRSGDLSVYWYQQSLDQGLQFLIQYYNGEERAKGNILERFSAQQFPDLHSELNLSSLELGDSALYFCASSVRDTQNTGELFFGEGSRLTVL.